The 20 T cell receptor beta chains in this list originate from one sample, sequenced in a study of T cells in Graves' hyperthyroidism and ophthalmopathy. Researchers amplified the TCR beta CDR3 regions from RNA transcripts. The TCR CDR3 first-round RT-PCR relied on the HTBI primer set. TCRdb recomputed calls from the multiplex PCR reads with MiXCR, one row per CDR3 protein. The sample holds hundreds of thousands of distinct CDR3 sequences, more than 20% seen once. The specimen was blood. Source of these receptors: a man between 45 and 60 years old with Graves' hyperthyroidism.

The chain carries TRBV10-2 and TRBJ2-3, with a possible D match to TRBD2 (5 bases). Per germline, CDR1 WSHSY and CDR2 SAAADI. CDR3 length: 13 residues. The ends were cut back, 4 bases at V and 2 bases at J, with 7 bases in the middle. The CDR3 loop reads CASSGSVTDTQYF. For the CDR3, the DNA is TGCGCCAGCAGTGGTAGCGTCACAGATACGCAGTATTTT.

This clonotype has a handful of counts. The gene calls are TRBV5-1 and TRBJ2-1; no firm D call. The ends were cut back, 0 bases at V and 0 bases at J, with 10 bases in the middle. From germline, CDR1 is SGHRS and CDR2 YFSETQ. The length of the CDR3 is 16 residues. The CDR3 DNA is TGCGCCAGCAGCTTGGGGCAGTCGAGCTCCTACAATGAGCAGTTCTTC. It codes for CASSLGQSSSYNEQFF.

This clonotype was seen only a few times. The chain has TRBV12-3 or TRBV12-4 and TRBJ2-1; 11 bases align to TRBD2. The J segment lost 4 bases and the V segment lost 1 base, leaving 6 bases of the junction unmatched. The CDR3 covers 17 residues. For the CDR3, the DNA is TGTGCCAGCAGTTTAGGTGCTAGCGGGGGGTATTACAATGAGCAGTTCTTC. Protein sequence: CASSLGASGGYYNEQFF.

This clonotype was seen only a few times. The rearrangement joins TRBV2 to TRBJ2-3; 9 bases align to TRBD2. The CDR3 spans 17 residues. The trim removed 1 base at V and 9 bases at J, leaving 14 bases unmatched. Per the germline V gene, CDR1 is SNHLY and CDR2 is FYNNEI. The CDR3 DNA is TGTGCCAGCAGTGAAGGAAGGACTAGCGCACGCACGGGAACGCAGTATTTT. Its translation: CASSEGRTSARTGTQYF.

This clonotype was observed a handful of times. The chain has TRBV7-2 and TRBJ1-2; D gene uncertain. The CDR3 is 12 residues long. The V gene lost 2 bases and the J gene lost 6 bases, with 7 bases spanning the gap. Looked up from germline, CDR1 is SGHTA and CDR2 is FQGNSA. The CDR3 reads CASSLFGDGYTF. The CDR3 DNA is TGTGCCAGCAGCTTATTCGGGGATGGCTACACCTTC.

Comments on this clonotype: The junction shows a germline mismatch at one end, possibly a read error. The chain combines TRBV5-1 with TRBJ2-1; D not certain. This CDR3 contains 14 residues. Germline loops: CDR1 SGHRS, CDR2 YFSETQ. CDR3 DNA: TGCGTCAGCAGCTTGGCCGGTCAGGATACTACCCAGTTCTTC. It yields the protein CVSSLAGQDTTQFF.

This sequence joins TRBV19 and TRBJ2-5, with TRBD1 matching 7 bases. After removal of 7 bases from V and 4 bases from J, the junction contained 9 bases not matched to a gene. CDR3 length equals 14 residues. The germline CDR1 and CDR2 sequences are LNHDA and SQIVND (reference sequence). CDR3 nucleotides: TGTGCCAGTAAATCACAGGGGCGAGGAGAGACCCAGTACTTC. It is translated as CASKSQGRGETQYF.

This clonotype was recorded many times. The gene calls are TRBV3-1 and TRBJ2-7; 11 bases line up with TRBD2. CDR1 is LGHDT and CDR2 is YNNKEL in the germline V gene (reference sequence). V dropped 4 bases and J dropped 6; count of bases not matched to a gene: 8. This CDR3 is built from 15 residues. CDR3 loop: CASSPGGLAGGEQYF. In DNA, the CDR3 is TGTGCCAGCAGCCCAGGAGGCCTAGCGGGAGGCGAGCAGTACTTC.

The chain is built from TRBV15 and TRBJ2-6; the D is unclear. Germline V gene lookup returns CDR1 LNHNV and CDR2 YYDKDF (reference sequence). V was cut by 8 bases and J by 2 bases, with 7 bases left in between. The length of the CDR3 is 13 residues. Here the CDR3 DNA reads TGTGCCACCGCGGATCCTGGGGCCAACGTCCTGACTTTC. Amino acids: CATADPGANVLTF.

This clonotype occurred a few times. One base away lies a much larger clone, so this may be a sequencing read error. The chain recombines TRBV3-1 with TRBJ2-3; 11 bases agree with TRBD2. In germline, CDR1 is LGHDT, CDR2 YNNKEL (reference sequence). This CDR3 has 16 residues. CDR3 amino acids: CASSKKTSGTTDTQCF. The CDR3 DNA is TGTGCCAGCAGCAAAAAGACTAGCGGGACGACAGATACGCAGTGTTTT.

The chain has TRBV25-1 and TRBJ1-1, with 7 bases lining up with TRBD1. The CDR3 consists of 15 residues. V shed 8 bases, J shed 5 bases, and the junction held 14 bases outside the gene matches. The germline V gene has CDR1 MGHDK and CDR2 SYGVNS. CDR3: CASLLEGALGTEAFF. The CDR3 nucleotides read TGTGCCAGCCTCCTAGAGGGGGCCCTGGGGACTGAAGCTTTCTTT.

The chain links TRBV29-1 to TRBJ2-7; D remains unclear. V lost 4 bases to trimming and J lost 0 bases, with 10 bases between them. Germline V gene data show CDR1 as SQVTM and CDR2 as ANQGSEA. The CDR3 spans 13 residues. CDR3 in amino acids: CSVVLRSSYEQYF. In DNA form, the CDR3 reads TGCAGCGTTGTCTTACGGAGCTCCTACGAGCAGTACTTC.

V gene TRBV7-3 combines with J gene TRBJ2-1, with unresolved D. The CDR3 is made up of 12 amino acids. The ends were cut back, 2 bases at V and 9 bases at J, with 8 bases in the middle. Germline-derived CDR1 and CDR2 are SGHTA and FQGTGA. The CDR3 is CASSLPGLEQFF. The CDR3 nucleotides read TGTGCCAGCAGCTTACCGGGTCTTGAGCAGTTCTTC. The full variable domain, in which reference TRBV7-3 and TRBJ2-1 provide the parts outside the CDR3, is GAGVSQTPSNKVTEKGKYVELRCDPISGHTALYWYRQSLGQGPEFLIYFQGTGAADDSGLPNDRFFAVRPEGSVSTLKIQRTERGDSAVYLCASSLPGLEQFFGPGTRLTVL.

This clonotype has a handful of counts. The J gene is TRBJ1-1, the V gene TRBV9; 8 positions agree with TRBD1. CDR1 is SGDLS and CDR2 is YYNGEE in the germline V gene. V shed 2 bases and J 5 bases; nucleotides not matched to a gene: 8. CDR3 length equals 15 residues. The CDR3 region is CASSVQGRGLTEAFF. The CDR3 DNA reads as TGTGCCAGCAGCGTGCAGGGCAGGGGGCTTACTGAAGCTTTCTTT.

The sample holds many counts of this clonotype. The rearrangement links TRBV11-1 to TRBJ2-5; unclear D gene. The CDR3 has 12 residues. From germline, CDR1 is SGHAT and CDR2 FQDESV (reference sequence). The ends were cut back, 5 bases at V and 5 bases at J, with 9 bases in the middle. CDR3 region: CASSLYRETQYF. The CDR3 bases are TGTGCCAGCAGCCTGTATCGCGAGACCCAGTACTTC. The variable domain in full, with the rest retrieved from reference TRBV11-1 and TRBJ2-5, is EAEVAQSPRYKITEKSQAVAFWCDPISGHATLYWYRQILGQGPELLVQFQDESVVDDSQLPKDRFSAERLKGVDSTLKIQPAELGDSAMYLCASSLYRETQYFGPGTRLLVL.

The chain links TRBV14 to TRBJ2-1, with 9 bases lining up with TRBD2. CDR1 is SGHDN, CDR2 FVKESK, per germline. The V gene end was trimmed by 1 base and the J gene end by 6 bases; junction bases not matched to a gene: 4. The CDR3 extends over 15 amino acids. CDR3 sequence: CASSQVAGAFNEQFF. The CDR3 DNA follows: TGTGCCAGCAGCCAAGTAGCGGGAGCCTTCAATGAGCAGTTCTTC.

The chain uses TRBV5-1 and TRBJ1-2, with a tentative D call TRBD1 (6 bases). The V gene's germline CDR1 is SGHRS and CDR2 YFSETQ. Trimming stripped 4 bases from V and 6 bases from J, with 13 bases between. The CDR3 is 13 residues long. The CDR3 nucleotides are TGCGCCAGCAGCGCCTACAGGGAAAATGGCTACACCTTC. Its protein product is CASSAYRENGYTF.

The CDR3 sequence: CASSPLGTRQETQYF. The CDR3 bases are TGTGCCAGCTCACCACTTGGGACTAGACAAGAGACCCAGTACTTC. V gene TRBV18 combines with J gene TRBJ2-5; 8 bases align to TRBD2. The CDR3 sequence is 15 residues long. Germline loops: CDR1 KGHSH, CDR2 LQKENI. Germline trimming cut 1 base from V and 2 bases from J; bases unmatched to any gene: 3.

This clonotype came up a few times. This chain joins TRBV12-3 or TRBV12-4 and TRBJ2-2, with 9 bases fitting TRBD2. V lost 4 bases and J lost 3; bases outside the gene matches: 3. The CDR3 runs 15 residues. CDR3 nucleotide sequence: TGTGCCAGCAGTTCAGCGGGAGGAGACACCGGGGAGCTGTTTTTT. Its protein product is CASSSAGGDTGELFF.

This clonotype was seen more than once but under ten times. The chain joins TRBV2 to TRBJ1-5; D unclear. V was shortened by 4 bases and J by 2 bases, with 6 bases between the two germline ends. The length of the CDR3 is 13 residues. CDR1 is SNHLY, CDR2 FYNNEI, per germline. CDR3: CASSVVGNQPQHF. The CDR3 DNA reads as TGTGCCAGCAGTGTGGTGGGCAATCAGCCCCAGCATTTT.